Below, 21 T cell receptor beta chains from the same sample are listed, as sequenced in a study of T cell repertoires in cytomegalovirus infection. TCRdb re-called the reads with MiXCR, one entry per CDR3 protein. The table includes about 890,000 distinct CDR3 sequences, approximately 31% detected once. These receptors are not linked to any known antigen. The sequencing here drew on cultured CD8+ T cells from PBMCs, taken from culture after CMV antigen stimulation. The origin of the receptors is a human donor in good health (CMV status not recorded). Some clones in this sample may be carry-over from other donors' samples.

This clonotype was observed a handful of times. Here the CDR3 DNA reads TGTGCCAGCAGTTACTCAAGTGGGCAGACTAATTCACCCCTCCACTTT. Translated: CASSYSSGQTNSPLHF. The gene calls are TRBV6-2 or TRBV6-3 and TRBJ1-6; D is uncertain. Trimming took off 0 bases at V and 6 bases at J, with 12 bases between the two ends. CDR1 MNHEY and CDR2 SVGEGT come from the germline V gene. This CDR3 has 16 amino acids.

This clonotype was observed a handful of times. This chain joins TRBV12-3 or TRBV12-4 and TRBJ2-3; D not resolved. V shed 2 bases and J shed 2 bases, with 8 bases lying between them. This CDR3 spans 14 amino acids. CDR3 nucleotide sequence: TGTGCCAGCAGTTTATTACTAAACACAGATACGCAGTATTTT. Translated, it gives CASSLLLNTDTQYF.

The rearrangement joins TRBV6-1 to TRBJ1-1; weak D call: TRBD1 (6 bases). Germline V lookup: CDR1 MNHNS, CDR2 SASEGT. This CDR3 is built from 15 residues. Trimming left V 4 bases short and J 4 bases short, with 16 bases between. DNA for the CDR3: TGTGCCAGCAGTGCCCTGGGGGGGCTCCCCACTGAAGCTTTCTTT. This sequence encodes CASSALGGLPTEAFF.

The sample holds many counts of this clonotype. The CDR3 here is CASSLNHPGTKEETQYF. DNA of the CDR3: TGTGCCAGCAGCTTAAATCACCCCGGGACGAAGGAAGAGACCCAGTACTTC. This chain links TRBV7-3 with TRBJ2-5, with D perhaps matching TRBD1 or TRBD2 (5 bases each). Trimming stripped 1 base from V and 3 bases from J, with 18 bases between. CDR1 and CDR2 from the germline V gene are SGHTA and FQGTGA. This CDR3 region has 17 residues.

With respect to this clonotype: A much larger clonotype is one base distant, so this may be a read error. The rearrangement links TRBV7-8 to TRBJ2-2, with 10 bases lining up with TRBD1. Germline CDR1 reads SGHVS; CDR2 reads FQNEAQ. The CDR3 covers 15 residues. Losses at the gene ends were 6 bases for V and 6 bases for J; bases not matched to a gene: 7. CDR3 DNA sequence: TGTGCCAGCAGTCGCCGGGACAGGGGATCCGGGGAGCTGTTTTTT. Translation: CASSRRDRGSGELFF.

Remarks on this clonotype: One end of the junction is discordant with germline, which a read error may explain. CDR3 DNA: TGTGCCAACAGTAACAGGGGTAATTCACCCCTCCACTTT. Protein sequence: CANSNRGNSPLHF. This chain connects TRBV2 to TRBJ1-6; TRBD1 matches 7 bases. CDR1 SNHLY and CDR2 FYNNEI come from the germline V gene. This CDR3 has 13 residues.

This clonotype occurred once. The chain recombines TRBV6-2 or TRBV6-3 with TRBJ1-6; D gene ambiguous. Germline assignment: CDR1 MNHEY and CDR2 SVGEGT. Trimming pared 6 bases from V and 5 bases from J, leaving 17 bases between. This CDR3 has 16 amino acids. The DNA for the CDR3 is TGTGCCAGCAGCTTTTTCCGCCCCGGGAATAATTCACCCCTCCACTTT. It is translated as CASSFFRPGNNSPLHF.

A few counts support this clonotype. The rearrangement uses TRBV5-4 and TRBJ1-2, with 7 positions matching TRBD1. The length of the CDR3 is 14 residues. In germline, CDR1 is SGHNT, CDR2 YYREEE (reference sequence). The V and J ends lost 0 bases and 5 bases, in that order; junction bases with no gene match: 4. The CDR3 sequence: CASSLDQGGYGYTF. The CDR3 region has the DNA TGTGCCAGCAGCTTGGACCAGGGGGGGTATGGCTACACCTTC.

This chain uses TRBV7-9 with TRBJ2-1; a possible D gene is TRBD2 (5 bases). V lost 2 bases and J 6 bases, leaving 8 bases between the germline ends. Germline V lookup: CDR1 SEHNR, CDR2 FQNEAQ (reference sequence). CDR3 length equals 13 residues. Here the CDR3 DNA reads TGTGCCAGCAGCTTACGGGAACTCAATGAGCAGTTCTTC. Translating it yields CASSLRELNEQFF.

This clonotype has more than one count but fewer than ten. The CDR3 DNA sequence: TGTGCCAGCAGCGCAGAGGGGGGACTAGCGGGGTCAGAGACCCAGTACTTC. It encodes CASSAEGGLAGSETQYF. This rearrangement joins TRBV9 to TRBJ2-5; TRBD2 agrees at 13 bases. Trimming at V came to 3 bases and at J to 4 bases, leaving 9 bases not matched to a gene. The CDR3 spans 17 residues. The germline V gene encodes CDR1 SGDLS and CDR2 YYNGEE.

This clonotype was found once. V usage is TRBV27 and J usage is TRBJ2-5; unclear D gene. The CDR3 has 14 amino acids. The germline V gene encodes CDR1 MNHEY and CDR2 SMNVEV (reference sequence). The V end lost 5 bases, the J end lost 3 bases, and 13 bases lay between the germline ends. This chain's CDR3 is CASSHNPVEETQYF. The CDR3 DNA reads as TGTGCCAGCAGTCATAATCCTGTCGAAGAGACCCAGTACTTC.

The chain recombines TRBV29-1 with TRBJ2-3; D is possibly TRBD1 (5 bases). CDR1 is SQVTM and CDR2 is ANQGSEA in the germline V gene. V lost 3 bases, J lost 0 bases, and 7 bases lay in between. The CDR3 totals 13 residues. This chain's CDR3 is CSVEGQSTDTQYF. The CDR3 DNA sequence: TGCAGCGTTGAGGGGCAAAGCACAGATACGCAGTATTTT.

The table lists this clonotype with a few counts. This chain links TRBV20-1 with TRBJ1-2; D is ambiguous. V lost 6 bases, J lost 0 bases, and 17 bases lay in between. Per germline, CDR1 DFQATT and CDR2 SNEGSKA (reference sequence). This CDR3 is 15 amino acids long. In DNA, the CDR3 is TGCAGTGCCCCTGGGAGCCAGTACGCTAACTATGGCTACACCTTC. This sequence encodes CSAPGSQYANYGYTF.

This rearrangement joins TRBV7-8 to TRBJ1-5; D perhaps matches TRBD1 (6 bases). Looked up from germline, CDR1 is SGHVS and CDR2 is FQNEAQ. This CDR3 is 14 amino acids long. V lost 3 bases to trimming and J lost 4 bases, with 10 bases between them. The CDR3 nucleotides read TGTGCCAGCAGCTTGGGACATCAGAATCAGCCCCAGCATTTT. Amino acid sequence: CASSLGHQNQPQHF.

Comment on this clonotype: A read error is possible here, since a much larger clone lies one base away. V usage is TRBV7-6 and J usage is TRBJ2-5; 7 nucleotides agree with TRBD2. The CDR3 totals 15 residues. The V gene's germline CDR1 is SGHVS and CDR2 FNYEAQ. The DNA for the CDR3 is TGTGCCGGCAGCTTAGGGAGGGTCTCATGGGAGACCCAGTACTTC. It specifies CAGSLGRVSWETQYF.

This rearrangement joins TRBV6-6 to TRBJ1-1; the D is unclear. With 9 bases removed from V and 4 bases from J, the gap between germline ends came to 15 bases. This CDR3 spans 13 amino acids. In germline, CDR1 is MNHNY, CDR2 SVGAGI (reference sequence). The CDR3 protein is CASRETSLTEAFF. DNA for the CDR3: TGTGCCAGTAGAGAGACCTCACTCACTGAAGCTTTCTTT.

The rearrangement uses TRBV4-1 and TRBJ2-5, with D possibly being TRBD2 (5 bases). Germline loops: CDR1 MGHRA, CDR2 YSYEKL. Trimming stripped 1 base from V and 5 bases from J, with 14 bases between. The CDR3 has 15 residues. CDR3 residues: CASSQGSGVGETQYF. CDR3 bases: TGCGCCAGCAGCCAAGGCTCCGGGGTCGGGGAGACCCAGTACTTC.

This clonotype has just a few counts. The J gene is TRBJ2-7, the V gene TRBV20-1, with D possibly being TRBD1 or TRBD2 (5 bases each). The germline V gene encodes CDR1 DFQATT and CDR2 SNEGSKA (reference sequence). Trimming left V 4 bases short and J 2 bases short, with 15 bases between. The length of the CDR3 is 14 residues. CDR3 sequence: CSAILRDGAYEQYF. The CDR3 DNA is TGCAGTGCTATACTTCGGGACGGAGCCTACGAGCAGTACTTC.

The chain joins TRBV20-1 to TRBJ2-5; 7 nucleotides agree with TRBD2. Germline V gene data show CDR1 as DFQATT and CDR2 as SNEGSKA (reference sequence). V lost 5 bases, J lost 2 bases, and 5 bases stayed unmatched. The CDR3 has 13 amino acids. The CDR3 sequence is CSAAPGLQETQYF. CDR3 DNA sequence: TGCAGTGCTGCACCGGGACTACAAGAGACCCAGTACTTC.

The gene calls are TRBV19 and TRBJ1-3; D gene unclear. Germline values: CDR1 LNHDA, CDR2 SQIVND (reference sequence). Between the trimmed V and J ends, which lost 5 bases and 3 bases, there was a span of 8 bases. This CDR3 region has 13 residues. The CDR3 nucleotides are TGTGCCAGTAGTTGGGGAGTTGGAAACACCATATATTTT. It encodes CASSWGVGNTIYF.

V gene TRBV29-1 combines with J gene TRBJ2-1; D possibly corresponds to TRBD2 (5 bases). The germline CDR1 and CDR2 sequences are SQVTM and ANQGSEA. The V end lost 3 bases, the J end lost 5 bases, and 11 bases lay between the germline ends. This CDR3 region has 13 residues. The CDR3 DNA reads TGCAGCGTTGAGTGGCAGAGGGACAATGAGCAGTTCTTC. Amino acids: CSVEWQRDNEQFF.